This T cell receptor beta chain appears in the sequencing data of a study of vaccination effects on CD4 cells after COVID-19. Study findings and constraints: Infection-derived and vaccine-derived clones contracted markedly late after vaccination.

Germline loops: CDR1 DFQATT, CDR2 SNEGSKA (reference sequence). The CDR3 totals 11 residues. Trimming pared 7 bases from V and 7 bases from J, leaving 10 bases between. Before any sequencing was done, the ViraFEST assay used viral peptide pools to expand antigen-specific CD4+ T cells. Culture lasted approximately 10 days before CD4+ T cell isolation. Two-dose BNT162b2 or mRNA-1273 vaccination was given to participants. A remark on this clone: Its antigen remains unidentified.

The protocol was immunoSEQ multiplex PCR, while the TCRdb copy is restricted to in-frame clones and leaves out a portion. The data show around 16,000 clones, with about 76% seen just once and 15% to 20% held by the top ten. J is TRBJ2-2 and V is TRBV20-1, with a possible D match to TRBD2 (7 bases). This TCR derives from a human donor who received a COVID-19 vaccine. Sequenced material: CD4+ T cells from PBMCs cultured with HCoV-NL63 spike peptides, taken after COVID-19 vaccination. CDR3 sequence: CSEGEGGELFF. CDR3 coding DNA: TGCAGTGAGGGGGAGGGCGGGGAGCTGTTTTTT.